This passage covers 26 T cell receptor beta chains from one sample sequenced in a study of T cells in localized non-small cell lung cancer. Repertoires were generated with immunoSEQ multiplex PCR, while TCRdb's copy carries only in-frame clones and drops some. The data hold some 38,000 clones, with 86% observed a single time. Sequencing was performed on peripheral blood mononuclear cells, taken before any cancer treatment. These receptors were taken from a male donor at least 60 years old with stage II lung adenocarcinoma.

The chain carries TRBV18 and TRBJ1-1; D gene uncertain. V gave up 5 bases and J gave up 2 bases, with 12 bases separating them. CDR3 length: 14 residues. The germline V gene has CDR1 KGHSH and CDR2 LQKENI. The CDR3 coding sequence is TGTGCCAGCTCAGAGGGTCGAGGAAACACTGAAGCTTTCTTT. Amino acid sequence: CASSEGRGNTEAFF.

The chain combines TRBV5-4 with TRBJ2-2; possibly TRBD2 for D (6 bases). CDR3 size: 16 residues. V gave up 0 bases and J gave up 7 bases, with 16 bases separating them. The germline V gene has CDR1 SGHNT and CDR2 YYREEE (reference sequence). The CDR3 spells CASSLAGGKRVGELFF. CDR3 in DNA: TGTGCCAGCAGCTTGGCCGGCGGGAAGCGTGTCGGGGAGCTGTTTTTT.

V is TRBV2 and J is TRBJ1-2; D is perhaps TRBD1 (6 bases). Germline assignment: CDR1 SNHLY and CDR2 FYNNEI. V dropped 6 bases and J dropped 4 bases, with 12 bases sitting between them. The CDR3 sequence is 13 residues long. CDR3 in amino acids: CASRDDRRYGYTF. CDR3 DNA sequence: TGTGCCAGCAGGGACGACAGGCGCTATGGCTACACCTTC.

V gene TRBV6-1 combines with J gene TRBJ2-2; maybe TRBD1 (5 bases). V lost 4 bases and J lost 7, with 13 bases in between. The CDR3 loop spans 14 amino acids. Germline V gives CDR1 MNHNS, CDR2 SASEGT. The CDR3 reads CASSGRQGGGELFF. The CDR3 region has the DNA TGTGCCAGCAGTGGACGGCAGGGTGGCGGGGAGCTGTTTTTT.

CDR3 sequence reads: CASSYNRDTYEQYF. CDR3 bases: TGCGCCAGCAGCTATAACAGGGACACCTACGAGCAGTACTTC. This chain links TRBV5-1 with TRBJ2-7, with a tentative D call TRBD1 (6 bases). From germline, CDR1 is SGHRS and CDR2 YFSETQ. The CDR3 is 14 residues long. The V gene lost 3 bases and the J gene lost 2 bases, with 12 bases spanning the gap.

This chain uses TRBV9 with TRBJ1-1; D might be TRBD1 (5 bases). Trimming cost V 4 bases and J 1 base, with 14 bases left between them. The germline gives CDR1 SGDLS, CDR2 YYNGEE. The CDR3 sequence is 15 residues long. CDR3 loop: CASSPRGGSNTEAFF. CDR3 DNA: TGTGCCAGCAGCCCCCGTGGGGGGTCGAACACTGAAGCTTTCTTT.

The rearrangement joins TRBV18 to TRBJ2-4; TRBD2 aligns across 8 bases. The CDR3 sequence is 19 residues long. The germline V gene encodes CDR1 KGHSH and CDR2 LQKENI. V shed 4 bases, J shed 0 bases, and the junction held 14 bases outside the gene matches. CDR3 loop: CASSHEELAARLAKNIQYF. The CDR3 nucleotides read TGTGCCAGCTCACACGAAGAACTAGCGGCACGACTAGCCAAAAACATTCAGTACTTC.

This clone was observed once. J is TRBJ2-7 and V is TRBV6-6, with unresolved D. Germline lookup yields CDR1 MNHNY and CDR2 SVGAGI (reference sequence). This CDR3 has 14 residues. V was trimmed by 5 bases and J by 2 bases, leaving 13 bases between them. CDR3 sequence: CASSPMGNPYEQYF. The CDR3, as DNA: TGTGCCAGCAGTCCCATGGGGAACCCCTACGAGCAGTACTTC.

This clone was counted once. The rearrangement joins TRBV29-1 to TRBJ2-7, with a tentative D call TRBD1 (6 bases). The germline CDR1 and CDR2 sequences are SQVTM and ANQGSEA. V was trimmed by 8 bases and J by 7 bases, leaving 18 bases between them. The CDR3 runs 12 residues. CDR3 sequence (DNA): TGCAGCTCTCGGGACACGGCTAAGGAGCAGTACTTC. Translated: CSSRDTAKEQYF.

The chain employs TRBV18 and TRBJ1-5, with a weak D call TRBD1 (5 bases). Germline V gene data show CDR1 as KGHSH and CDR2 as LQKENI. The CDR3 extends over 15 amino acids. V was trimmed by 3 bases and J by 0 bases, leaving 9 bases between them. The chain's CDR3 is CASSPDSNSNQPQHF. The DNA of the CDR3 is TGTGCCAGCTCACCTGACAGTAATAGCAATCAGCCCCAGCATTTT. Looking up the rest from reference TRBV18 and TRBJ1-5 gives the full variable domain: NAGVMQNPRHLVRRRGQEARLRCSPMKGHSHVYWYRQLPEEGLKFMVYLQKENIIDESGMPKERFSAEFPKEGPSILRIQQVVRGDSAAYFCASSPDSNSNQPQHFGDGTRLSIL.

The rearrangement joins TRBV7-3 to TRBJ1-6; a weak D match, TRBD1 (5 bases). The CDR3 has 14 amino acids. The germline CDR1 and CDR2 sequences are SGHTA and FQGTGA. Trimming stripped 4 bases from V and 7 bases from J, with 11 bases between. The CDR3 DNA reads TGTGCCAGCAGCTCGGGACCAGGGAATTCACCCCTCCACTTT. Protein: CASSSGPGNSPLHF.

The rearrangement uses TRBV5-1 and TRBJ2-1; a possible D gene is TRBD2 (5 bases). CDR3 length: 11 residues. Germline V gene data show CDR1 as SGHRS and CDR2 as YFSETQ. V was pared by 4 bases and J by 9 bases, with 8 bases between. The DNA of the CDR3 is TGCGCCAGCAGCAGGGAGTTTGAGCAGTTCTTC. Its translation: CASSREFEQFF.

The rearrangement joins TRBV19 to TRBJ2-1; 7 bases line up with TRBD2. The V segment lost 0 bases and the J segment 8 bases; nucleotides outside the gene matches: 7. The CDR3 covers 15 residues. Germline V gene sequence: CDR1 LNHDA, CDR2 SQIVND (reference sequence). This chain's CDR3 is CASSIEAGEGHEQFF. CDR3 sequence (DNA): TGTGCCAGTAGTATAGAGGCCGGGGAGGGACATGAGCAGTTCTTC.

In this sample, this clone turned up a few times. The chain combines TRBV19 with TRBJ2-1; 8 bases are shared with TRBD2. The CDR3 sequence is 16 residues long. Germline V lookup: CDR1 LNHDA, CDR2 SQIVND (reference sequence). The J segment lost 5 bases and the V segment lost 8 bases, leaving 14 bases of the junction unmatched. DNA of the CDR3: TGTGCCAGTTCCCTTGGCTCTAGCGGGCGTCACAATGAGCAGTTCTTC. Translated: CASSLGSSGRHNEQFF.

The genes are TRBV6-6 and TRBJ1-1; D is possibly TRBD1 (5 bases). V lost 8 bases to trimming and J lost 6 bases, with 16 bases between them. CDR1 is MNHNY and CDR2 is SVGAGI in the germline V gene (reference sequence). The CDR3 has 13 residues. CDR3 sequence: CASVVGANSEAFF. Here the CDR3 DNA reads TGTGCCAGCGTGGTCGGGGCGAATTCTGAAGCTTTCTTT.

The chain carries TRBV5-1 and TRBJ2-2, with no clear D. The V end lost 3 bases, the J end lost 1 base, and 10 bases lay between the germline ends. CDR3 length: 15 residues. Germline CDR1 and CDR2: SGHRS and YFSETQ. Written as DNA, the CDR3 is TGCGCCAGCAGCTCACGACTGAGGAACACCGGGGAGCTGTTTTTT. Translation: CASSSRLRNTGELFF. Full variable domain (outside the CDR3, taken from reference TRBV5-1 and TRBJ2-2): KAGVTQTPRYLIKTRGQQVTLSCSPISGHRSVSWYQQTPGQGLQFLFEYFSETQRNKGNFPGRFSGRQFSNSRSEMNVSTLELGDSALYLCASSSRLRNTGELFFGEGSRLTVL.

The J gene is TRBJ1-3, the V gene TRBV18; 8 bases match TRBD1. Looked up from germline, CDR1 is KGHSH and CDR2 is LQKENI. V trimming: 5 bases; J trimming: 6 bases; junction bases outside the gene matches: 6. This CDR3 comprises 14 residues. The CDR3 nucleotides are TGTGCCAGCTCATACGACAGGGGCGCAAACACCATATATTTT. Amino acid sequence: CASSYDRGANTIYF.

The gene calls are TRBV28 and TRBJ2-7, with D perhaps matching TRBD1 (6 bases). Germline CDR1 and CDR2: MDHEN and SYDVKM. Trimming removed 2 bases at V and 0 bases at J, with 8 bases between. The CDR3 is 14 residues long. This chain's CDR3 is CASSLVDSSYEQYF. The CDR3 nucleotides are TGTGCCAGCAGTTTAGTGGACAGCTCCTACGAGCAGTACTTC.

CDR3 DNA: TGTGCCAGCAGTGAAGGTGCGGGAACCCTTCAAGAGACCCAGTACTTC. This codes for CASSEGAGTLQETQYF. The chain is built from TRBV2 and TRBJ2-5; D may be TRBD2 (6 bases). The CDR3 has 16 amino acids. Trimming pared 1 base from V and 2 bases from J, leaving 14 bases between. The germline CDR1 and CDR2 sequences are SNHLY and FYNNEI.

This chain connects TRBV6-5 to TRBJ1-6; possible D gene TRBD1, 5 bases. The CDR3 runs to 15 residues. Between the trimmed V and J ends, which lost 4 bases and 5 bases, there was a span of 12 bases. The V gene's germline CDR1 is MNHEY and CDR2 SVGAGI. The CDR3 coding sequence is TGTGCCAGCAGTTCCTCGGGACGGAATAATTCACCCCTCCACTTT. This gives the protein CASSSSGRNNSPLHF.

The chain links TRBV18 to TRBJ1-4; 7 positions match TRBD1. This CDR3 spans 15 amino acids. Germline V lookup: CDR1 KGHSH, CDR2 LQKENI. The junction had 6 bases not matched to a gene; V was cut back by 4 bases and J by 4 bases. This CDR3 reads CASSLSQGYNEKLFF. The CDR3 nucleotides read TGTGCCAGCTCACTCTCACAGGGGTATAATGAAAAACTGTTTTTT.

The chain joins TRBV29-1 to TRBJ2-7; TRBD2 agrees at 8 bases. CDR3 length: 15 residues. Germline trimming cut 5 bases from V and 2 bases from J; bases unmatched to any gene: 11. From germline, CDR1 is SQVTM and CDR2 ANQGSEA. The CDR3 is CSVRKREGPPYEQYF. The DNA for the CDR3 is TGCAGCGTTCGGAAACGGGAGGGCCCCCCCTACGAGCAGTACTTC.

This chain links TRBV6-6 with TRBJ2-6; D is possibly TRBD1 (5 bases). The CDR3 covers 16 residues. Germline CDR1 reads MNHNY; CDR2 reads SVGAGI (reference sequence). V gave up 7 bases and J gave up 0 bases, with 13 bases separating them. Written as DNA, the CDR3 is TGTGCCAGCACATCCAGGGTCAACTCTGGGGCCAACGTCCTGACTTTC. Translating it yields CASTSRVNSGANVLTF.

CDR3 loop: CASTRQERNQPQHF. CDR3 nucleotide sequence: TGTGCCAGCACGCGACAGGAACGCAATCAGCCCCAGCATTTT. The chain employs TRBV2 and TRBJ1-5; D is possibly TRBD1 (6 bases). CDR3 length equals 14 residues. V was cut by 7 bases and J by 2 bases, with 12 bases left in between. CDR1 and CDR2 from the germline V gene are SNHLY and FYNNEI.

The rearrangement joins TRBV29-1 to TRBJ2-2, with TRBD1 matching 7 bases. The CDR3 contains 15 residues. The V segment lost 6 bases and the J segment 0 bases; nucleotides outside the gene matches: 7. Germline CDR1 SQVTM, CDR2 ANQGSEA. The CDR3 region has the DNA TGCAGCGTAACGACGACAGGGACGAACACCGGGGAGCTGTTTTTT. Encoded protein: CSVTTTGTNTGELFF.

As concerns this clone: The identical CDR3 is also encoded by other nucleotide sequences in the sample. The chain uses TRBV5-1 and TRBJ2-5; 11 bases line up with TRBD1. The CDR3 is 16 residues long. Germline loops: CDR1 SGHRS, CDR2 YFSETQ. J was trimmed by 0 bases and V by 4 bases; bases with no gene match: 5. This CDR3 is CASSGGTGGYQETQYF. DNA for the CDR3: TGCGCCAGCAGCGGGGGGACAGGGGGTTACCAAGAGACCCAGTACTTC.